This TCR beta chain comes out of a study of blood T cells in healthy people across ages. General study results and limits: What prevented conclusive comparison of naive and antigen-experienced cells was that PBMCs were unsorted. In long-lived donors, naive CD4+ cell counts and diversity exceeded those of aged donors.

A second about 7 to 12 cycle PCR used barcoded and J-beta primers. Carrying 12 random nucleotides, a template-switch adaptor labeled each individual cDNA molecule. Per-sample output comprised a minimum of 2.5 million paired-end reads containing CDR3. TCRdb passed the 5' RACE reads through MiXCR, listing each CDR3 protein once. Of 380,000 or so distinct CDR3 sequences detected, approximately 52% appear once; the ten largest clones hold 45% to 65%. Concerning this clonotype: Its antigen is still unknown.

Unmatched junction bases numbered 5, after V lost 7 bases and J lost 3 bases. The CDR3 sequence is 13 residues long. In germline, CDR1 is SQVTM, CDR2 ANQGSEA. The sequencing sample was made of blood. This chain connects TRBV29-1 to TRBJ2-2; TRBD1 aligns across 7 bases. The TCR was taken from a man aged 60 to 69 in good health. This CDR3 reads CSGGTVDTGELFF. DNA of the CDR3: TGCAGCGGGGGGACAGTAGACACCGGGGAGCTGTTTTTT.